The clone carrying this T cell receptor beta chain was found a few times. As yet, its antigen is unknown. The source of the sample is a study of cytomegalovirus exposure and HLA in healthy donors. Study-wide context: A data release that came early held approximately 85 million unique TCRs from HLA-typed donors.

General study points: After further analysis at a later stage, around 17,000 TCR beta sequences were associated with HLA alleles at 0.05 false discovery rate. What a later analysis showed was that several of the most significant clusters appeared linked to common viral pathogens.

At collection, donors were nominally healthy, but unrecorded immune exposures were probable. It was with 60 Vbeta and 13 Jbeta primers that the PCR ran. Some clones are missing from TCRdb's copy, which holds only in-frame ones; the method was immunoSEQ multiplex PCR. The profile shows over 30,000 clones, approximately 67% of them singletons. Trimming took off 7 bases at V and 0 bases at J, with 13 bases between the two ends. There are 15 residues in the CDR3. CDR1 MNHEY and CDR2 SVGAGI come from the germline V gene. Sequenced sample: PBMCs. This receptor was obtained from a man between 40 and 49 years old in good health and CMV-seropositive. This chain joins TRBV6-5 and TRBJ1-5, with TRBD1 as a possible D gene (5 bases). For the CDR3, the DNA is TGTGCCAGCAAGGGGAAGGTTTATAGCAATCAGCCCCAGCATTTT. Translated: CASKGKVYSNQPQHF.